The 2 T cell receptor delta chains listed next were all sequenced from one sample in a study of Vδ1+ human thymocytes. Broader study findings: Highly polyclonal TRG and TRD repertoires with Gaussian CDR3 length distributions appeared in thymus.

Sequences come from RNA converted to cDNA by reverse transcription. CDR3 amplicons came from multiplex PCR with pooled V-gene forward and constant-region reverse primers. TCRdb reanalysed the multiplex PCR reads with CATT. The profile covers approximately 25,000 delta-chain clones, with roughly 29% appearing a single time and roughly 1.6% taken by the ten largest. These receptors lack a known antigen. The sequenced material came from Vdelta1+ gamma-delta thymocytes from the thymus. This sample's subset: FACS-sorted CD3+ TCRalphabeta- TCRVdelta1+ TCRVdelta2- thymocytes. Source of these receptors: a boy under three years old who had congenital heart surgery.

About this clone itself: One junction end disagrees with the germline gene, perhaps due to a read error. This CDR3 is also generated by other DNA sequences in the sample. This sequence joins TRDV1 and TRDJ1, with 8 bases that match TRDD3. CDR3 length equals 19 residues. Germline V gene data show CDR1 as TSWWSYY and CDR2 as QGS. The CDR3 region has the DNA TGCGCTCTTGGGATACGGGCGACCCGGGGGATAAAGGGTACCGATAAACTCATCTTT. This encodes CALGIRATRGIKGTDKLIF.

V usage is TRDV1 and J usage is TRDJ1, with a possible D match to TRDD3 (6 bases). Germline V gene sequence: CDR1 TSWWSYY, CDR2 QGS. The CDR3 has 18 amino acids. V was cut by 0 bases and J by 11 bases, with 28 bases left in between. CDR3 sequence (DNA): TGTGCTCTTGGGGAACTAGGCCCCTCTCGCGCGTACTGCCTGGGGCTCATCTTT. It specifies CALGELGPSRAYCLGLIF.